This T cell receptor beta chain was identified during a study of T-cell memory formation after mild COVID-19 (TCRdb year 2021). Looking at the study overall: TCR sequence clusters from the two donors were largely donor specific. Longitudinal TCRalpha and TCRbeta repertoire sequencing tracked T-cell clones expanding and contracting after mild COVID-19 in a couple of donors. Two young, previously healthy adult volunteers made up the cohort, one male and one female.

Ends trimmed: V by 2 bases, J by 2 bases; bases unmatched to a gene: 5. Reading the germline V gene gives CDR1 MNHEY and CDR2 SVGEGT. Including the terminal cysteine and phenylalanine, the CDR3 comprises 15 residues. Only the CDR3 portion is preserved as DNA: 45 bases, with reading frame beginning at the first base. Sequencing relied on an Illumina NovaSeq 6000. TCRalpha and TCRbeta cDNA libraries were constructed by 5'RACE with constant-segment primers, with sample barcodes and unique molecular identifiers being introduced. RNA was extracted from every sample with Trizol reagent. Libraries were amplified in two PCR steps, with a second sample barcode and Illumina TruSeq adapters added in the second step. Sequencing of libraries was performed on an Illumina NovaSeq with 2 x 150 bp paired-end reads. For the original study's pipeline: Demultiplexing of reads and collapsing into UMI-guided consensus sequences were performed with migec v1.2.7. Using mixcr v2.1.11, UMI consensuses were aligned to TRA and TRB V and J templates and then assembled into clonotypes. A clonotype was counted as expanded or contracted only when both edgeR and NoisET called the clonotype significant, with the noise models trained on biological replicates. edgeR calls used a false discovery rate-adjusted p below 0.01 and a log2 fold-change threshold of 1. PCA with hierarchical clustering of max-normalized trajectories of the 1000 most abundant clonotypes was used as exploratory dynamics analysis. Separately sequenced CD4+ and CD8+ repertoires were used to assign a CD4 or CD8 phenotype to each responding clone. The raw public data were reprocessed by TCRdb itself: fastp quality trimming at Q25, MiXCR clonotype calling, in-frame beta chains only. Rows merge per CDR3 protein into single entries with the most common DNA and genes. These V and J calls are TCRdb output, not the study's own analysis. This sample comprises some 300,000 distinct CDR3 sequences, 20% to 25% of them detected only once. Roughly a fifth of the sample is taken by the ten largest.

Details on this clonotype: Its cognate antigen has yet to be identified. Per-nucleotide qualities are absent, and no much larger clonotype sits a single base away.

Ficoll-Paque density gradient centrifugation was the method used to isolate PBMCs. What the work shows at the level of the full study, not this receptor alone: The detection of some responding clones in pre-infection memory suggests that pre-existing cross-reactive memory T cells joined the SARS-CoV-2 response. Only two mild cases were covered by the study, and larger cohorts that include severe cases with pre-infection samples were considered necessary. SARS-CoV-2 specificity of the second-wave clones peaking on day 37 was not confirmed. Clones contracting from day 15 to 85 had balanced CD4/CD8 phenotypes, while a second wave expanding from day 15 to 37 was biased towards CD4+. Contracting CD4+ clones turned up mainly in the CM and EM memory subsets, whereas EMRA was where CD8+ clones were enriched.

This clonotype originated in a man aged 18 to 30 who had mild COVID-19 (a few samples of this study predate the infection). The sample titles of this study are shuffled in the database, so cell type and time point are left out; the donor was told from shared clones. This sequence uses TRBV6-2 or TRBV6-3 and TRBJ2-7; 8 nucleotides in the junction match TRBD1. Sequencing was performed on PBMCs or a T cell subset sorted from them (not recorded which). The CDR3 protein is CASSYGGTGTYEQYF. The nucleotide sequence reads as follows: TGTGCCAGCAGTTACGGAGGGACAGGTACCTACGAGCAGTACTTC.